This T cell receptor beta chain derives from a study of cytomegalovirus exposure and HLA in healthy donors. Study observations and caveats: When presence/absence was analysed, sequencing depth was taken to be roughly uniform across donors.

Trimming cost V 4 bases and J 7 bases; bases outside gene matches: 14. The CDR3 has 17 residues. Germline V CDR1 and CDR2: LGHNT, FRNRAP. This clone has more than one count but fewer than ten. Its antigen is not known. The PCR made use of 60 Vbeta and 13 Jbeta primers. The data were produced by immunoSEQ multiplex PCR, yet TCRdb's version contains in-frame clones alone and is incomplete. The repertoire holds 140,000 to 150,000 clones, 80% seen once, with around 4.4% in the top ten. The rearrangement uses TRBV12-5 and TRBJ2-2; 8 nucleotides agree with TRBD2. This sequence was found in a man aged 35-49 years in good health and CMV-seronegative. The specimen was PBMCs. In DNA, the CDR3 is TGTGCTAGTGGTTCCCCCGGGAGGGGGGGATGGATCGGGGAGCTGTTTTTT. Translated: CASGSPGRGGWIGELFF.